This TCR beta chain was sequenced for a study of a mutant IDH1 vaccine in newly diagnosed glioma. About the research overall: Patients, over weeks 1, 3, 5, 7, 11, 15, 19 and 23, received a total of eight vaccinations. With temozolomide cycles, or 4-6 weeks after radiotherapy alone, vaccination was started. Males made up about 60% and females about 40% of treated patients, whose mean age was approximately 43 years.

Sequencing was performed with immunoSEQ multiplex PCR; in TCRdb, only in-frame clones are kept and a portion is missing. The sample shows about 53,000 clones, roughly 81% of them seen only once. Overall study findings and caveats: Of all patients, 93.3% showed vaccine-induced immune responses.

This clone has more than one count but fewer than ten. What it recognizes is unknown. Time point given: week 23, last vaccination. Vaccination comprised doses that each held 300 ug of mutant IDH1 20-mer peptide, plus topical imiquimod. This CDR3 spans 14 amino acids. CDR1 and CDR2 from the germline V gene are SNHLY and FYNNEI. Trimming at V came to 3 bases and at J to 4 bases, leaving 5 bases not matched to a gene. This specimen consisted of PBMCs, obtained from a glioma patient whose treatment included an IDH1 peptide vaccine. The gene calls are TRBV2 and TRBJ1-2; 7 bases match TRBD1. The receptor was isolated from a woman in her forties with glioma. Some clones in this sample may be carry-over from other donors' samples. The CDR3 DNA follows: TGTGCCAGCAGTGAGACAGGGCGTATCTATGGCTACACCTTC. Translation: CASSETGRIYGYTF.